The TCR beta chain under discussion was sequenced for a study of technical replicates of blood from several donors. Only in-frame clones appear in the TCRdb table, and some are missing; sequencing was by immunoSEQ multiplex PCR. The sample contains approximately 79,000 clones, 95% to 97% of which appear only once. The TCR originated in a human donor in good health. The sequenced sample was T cells isolated from PBMCs.

CDR3 residues: CASTQGTEAFF. The CDR3 nucleotides are TGTGCCAGCACCCAGGGCACTGAAGCTTTCTTT. This sequence joins TRBV5-4 and TRBJ1-1, with a possible D match to TRBD1 (5 bases). CDR3 length equals 11 residues. Trimming pared 6 bases from V and 4 bases from J, leaving 7 bases between. The V gene's germline CDR1 is SGHNT and CDR2 YYREEE (reference sequence).